The 19 T cell receptor beta chains below were found in one sample sequenced in a study of cytomegalovirus exposure and HLA in healthy donors. In the PCR, 60 Vbeta and 13 Jbeta primers were used. Sequenced by immunoSEQ multiplex PCR; TCRdb stores in-frame clones only, minus some. Of fewer than 180,000 clones in the sample, 63% were seen once. Sequencing was done on a sample of PBMCs. The receptors stem from a woman aged 60-75 years in good health and CMV-seropositive.

The chain recombines TRBV10-3 with TRBJ1-1; tentative D call: TRBD1 (6 bases). From germline, CDR1 is ENHRY and CDR2 SYGVKD. Trimming took 6 bases from V and 3 from J, leaving 14 bases between them. This CDR3 has 14 amino acids. The CDR3: CAIRVQGMDTEAFF. CDR3 DNA sequence: TGTGCCATCAGGGTACAGGGAATGGACACTGAAGCTTTCTTT.

The rearrangement links TRBV19 to TRBJ2-7; D is unclear. Per the germline V gene, CDR1 is LNHDA and CDR2 is SQIVND (reference sequence). This CDR3 has 14 amino acids. The germline V and J ends were trimmed by 0 bases and 3 bases, with 9 bases remaining between them. CDR3: CASSIDDSGYEQYF. CDR3 DNA sequence: TGTGCCAGTAGTATAGATGACTCGGGCTACGAGCAGTACTTC.

This clone came up a few times. This sequence joins TRBV15 and TRBJ1-5, with D perhaps matching TRBD1 (6 bases). Trimming cost V 3 bases and J 7 bases, with 16 bases left between them. This CDR3 has 15 amino acids. In germline, CDR1 is LNHNV, CDR2 YYDKDF (reference sequence). The CDR3 reads CATSSGMGGQQPQHF. In nucleotides, the CDR3 is TGTGCCACCAGCAGTGGGATGGGGGGGCAACAGCCCCAGCATTTT.

The chain couples TRBV7-2 to TRBJ2-1; the D is unclear. Trimming took off 1 base at V and 7 bases at J, with 11 bases between the two ends. CDR1 and CDR2 from the germline V gene are SGHTA and FQGNSA. The CDR3 has 14 residues. The CDR3 DNA reads TGTGCCAGCAGCTTAGGGGCGCTGTTGAATGAGCAGTTCTTC. This codes for CASSLGALLNEQFF.

V usage is TRBV19 and J usage is TRBJ2-3, with D tentatively TRBD2 (5 bases). Trimming left V 1 base short and J 1 base short, with 12 bases between. Germline V lookup: CDR1 LNHDA, CDR2 SQIVND (reference sequence). The CDR3 runs 16 residues. DNA of the CDR3: TGTGCCAGTAGTATAGGGACTCAGGCCGGCACAGATACGCAGTATTTT. Its translation is CASSIGTQAGTDTQYF.

The rearrangement links TRBV30 to TRBJ2-1; TRBD2 matches at 8 bases. Germline assignment: CDR1 GTSNPN and CDR2 SVGIG (reference sequence). V lost 6 bases and J lost 3; bases outside the gene matches: 7. The length of the CDR3 is 14 residues. The CDR3 nucleotides read TGTGCCTGCATCCCGGGGGGGGTCTACAATGAGCAGTTCTTC. Translation: CACIPGGVYNEQFF.

The genes are TRBV5-6 and TRBJ1-2; TRBD1 matches 7 bases. This CDR3 is 16 amino acids long. The V segment lost 6 bases and the J segment 4 bases; nucleotides outside the gene matches: 15. Germline V gives CDR1 SGHDT, CDR2 YYEEEE. This CDR3 is CASTLEGTVGVYGYTF. CDR3 in DNA: TGTGCCAGCACCTTAGAAGGGACAGTTGGGGTCTATGGCTACACCTTC.

This clone has a handful of counts. The chain uses TRBV28 and TRBJ2-1; 7 nucleotides align to TRBD2. CDR3 length: 11 residues. The ends lost 2 bases at V and 13 bases at J; junction bases unmatched: 2. Germline CDR1 is MDHEN and CDR2 is SYDVKM. CDR3 DNA sequence: TGTGCCAGCAGTTTACGGGGGGACCAGTTCTTC. Amino acid sequence: CASSLRGDQFF.

The chain recombines TRBV5-6 with TRBJ2-7; 7 bases are a match to TRBD1. The germline V gene has CDR1 SGHDT and CDR2 YYEEEE. Losses at the gene ends were 4 bases for V and 2 bases for J; bases not matched to a gene: 6. The CDR3 extends over 14 amino acids. CDR3 nucleotide sequence: TGTGCCAGCAGCGGATGGGACAGCACCTACGAGCAGTACTTC. Translating it yields CASSGWDSTYEQYF.

This CDR3 is CASSLGTGRTEAFF. CDR3 bases: TGTGCCAGCAGCCTCGGGACAGGGAGAACTGAAGCTTTCTTT. This chain uses TRBV28 with TRBJ1-1; 9 bases map to TRBD1. The junction had 7 bases not matched to a gene; V was cut back by 6 bases and J by 5 bases. Germline V lookup: CDR1 MDHEN, CDR2 SYDVKM. The CDR3 runs 14 residues.

The chain joins TRBV4-2 to TRBJ2-3; D not certain. V shed 0 bases and J shed 6 bases, with 13 bases lying between them. From germline, CDR1 is LGHNA and CDR2 YNFKEQ. The length of the CDR3 is 15 residues. The CDR3 DNA reads TGTGCCAGCAGCCAAGATTGGCTTTCCCTCGATACGCAGTATTTT. It specifies CASSQDWLSLDTQYF.

The J gene is TRBJ2-7, the V gene TRBV27; 7 bases map to TRBD2. Germline V gene lookup returns CDR1 MNHEY and CDR2 SMNVEV (reference sequence). Losses at the gene ends were 2 bases for V and 6 bases for J; bases not matched to a gene: 7. The CDR3 is 14 residues long. The CDR3 sequence: CASSLAGEPAEQYF. CDR3 sequence (DNA): TGTGCCAGCAGTTTAGCGGGAGAGCCGGCCGAGCAGTACTTC.

In its sample, this clone was seen a few times. The chain joins TRBV15 to TRBJ2-1; the D gene is possibly TRBD2 (6 bases). Germline CDR1 reads LNHNV; CDR2 reads YYDKDF (reference sequence). Trimming stripped 1 base from V and 0 bases from J, with 10 bases between. The CDR3 is 16 residues long. This CDR3 is CATSRGGESSYNEQFF. The CDR3, as DNA: TGTGCCACCAGCAGAGGCGGGGAGAGCTCCTACAATGAGCAGTTCTTC.

The rearrangement links TRBV29-1 to TRBJ2-7, with 8 bases aligning to TRBD1. V was clipped by 4 bases and J by 1 base; unmatched bases: 3. Looked up from germline, CDR1 is SQVTM and CDR2 is ANQGSEA. This CDR3 is 13 amino acids long. The CDR3 is CSVARTGSYEQYF. DNA of the CDR3: TGCAGCGTTGCGAGGACAGGGTCCTACGAGCAGTACTTC.

The chain employs TRBV28 and TRBJ2-5; a weak D match, TRBD2 (6 bases). Germline values: CDR1 MDHEN, CDR2 SYDVKM. Trimming left V 6 bases short and J 10 bases short, with 18 bases between. The CDR3 runs 13 residues. In nucleotides, the CDR3 is TGTGCCAGCAGATCTGGCTCCCCGGGGGTCCAGTACTTC. Translating gives CASRSGSPGVQYF.

This chain uses TRBV2 with TRBJ1-1; D gene uncertain. The CDR3 totals 13 residues. V was shortened by 3 bases and J by 5 bases, with 10 bases between the two germline ends. Germline CDR1 is SNHLY and CDR2 is FYNNEI. The CDR3 spells CASSDESGTEAFF. For the CDR3, the DNA is TGTGCCAGCAGTGACGAGTCGGGGACTGAAGCTTTCTTT.

In the case of this clone: The germline gene is not matched at one end of the junction; a read error may be the cause. This same CDR3 is encoded by further DNA sequences in the sample. The CDR3 DNA reads as TGCGCCAGTAGCCATACTGTGCGGAGCTCCTACGAGCAGTACTTC. This codes for CASSHTVRSSYEQYF. This sequence joins TRBV4-1 and TRBJ2-7; D call uncertain. Germline CDR1 and CDR2: MGHRA and YSYEKL. This CDR3 is 15 amino acids long.

This clone was found once. This chain connects TRBV10-3 to TRBJ2-1, with TRBD2 identical over 11 bases. This CDR3 is 20 amino acids long. The V gene's germline CDR1 is ENHRY and CDR2 SYGVKD. J gave up 0 bases and V 2 bases, and 12 bases lay outside the gene matches. CDR3 sequence (DNA): TGTGCCATCAGTGAGGCCGGGACTAGCGGAGGAGGGGGCTCCTACAATGAGCAGTTCTTC. It translates to CAISEAGTSGGGGSYNEQFF.

The rearrangement joins TRBV29-1 to TRBJ2-3; perhaps TRBD1 as D (6 bases). Trimming left V 6 bases short and J 0 bases short, with 16 bases between. This CDR3 has 15 amino acids. Germline V CDR1 and CDR2: SQVTM, ANQGSEA. The CDR3: CSVKGTSSSTDTQYF. The CDR3, as DNA: TGCAGCGTAAAAGGGACATCGTCAAGCACAGATACGCAGTATTTT.